This T cell receptor (beta chain) was profiled in a study of T cell repertoires in aging, cancer and after chemotherapy. Study-level information: Chronic lymphocytic leukemia patients on fludarabine- or bendamustine-based regimens gave paired samples before and after chemotherapy. Study-level findings and limits: Across the chemotherapy interval, each cancer cohort showed higher median generation probability, suggesting thymic rebound. These repertoire data do not allow conclusions about immunological memory after chemotherapy.

This clonotype is judged medium-sized (0.01 to 0.1%). Its specificity is not known. Germline-derived CDR1 and CDR2 are DFQATT and SNEGSKA (reference sequence). This CDR3 is 13 amino acids long. The junction had 1 base not matched to a gene; V was cut back by 3 bases and J by 3 bases. Rearranged V-D-J TRB sequences were amplified with a mixed TRB-A/B primer pool. TCRdb reanalysed the multiplex PCR reads using MiXCR and keeps one entry per CDR3 protein. The sample contains 250 or so distinct CDR3 sequences, under 20% of which appear only once. Peripheral blood genomic DNA, not sorted cells or RNA, was the template.

The sequence was collected from a human donor with a blood cancer. The donor label of this sample is uncertain. The chain joins TRBV20-1 to TRBJ2-7; 11 nucleotides align to TRBD1. The sequenced sample was blood. As DNA, the CDR3 is TGCAGTGCTAGGGGGACAGGGGGCTACGAGCAGTACTTC. Translating it yields CSARGTGGYEQYF.